This T cell receptor (beta chain) was found in a study of long-term antiretroviral therapy in people with HIV. Concerning this clone: Its target is unknown.

Assay version v3.0 of immunoSEQ was used, and it was run at survey level. Repertoires were generated with immunoSEQ multiplex PCR, while TCRdb's copy carries only in-frame clones and drops some. Among about 17,000 clones listed, about 80% were seen once. Points from the study as a whole: The repertoire was dominated at all time points by clones expanded before ART.

The CDR3 has 11 residues. CDR1 is SGHNT, CDR2 YYREEE, per germline (reference sequence). The ends were cut back, 5 bases at V and 10 bases at J, with 10 bases in the middle. This sequence was found in a man over 45 with HIV. The V and J genes are TRBV5-4 and TRBJ2-1; D possibly corresponds to TRBD2 (6 bases). The source material was unsorted PBMCs, sampled 0.3 years before starting antiretroviral therapy. CDR3 bases: TGTGCCAGCAGTCGGGGGATCGAGCAGTTCTTC. Amino acids: CASSRGIEQFF. Full variable domain (remainder filled in from reference TRBV5-4 and TRBJ2-1): ETGVTQSPTHLIKTRGQQVTLRCSSQSGHNTVSWYQQALGQGPQFIFQYYREEENGRGNFPPRFSGLQFPNYSSELNVNALELDDSALYLCASSRGIEQFFGPGTRLTVL.